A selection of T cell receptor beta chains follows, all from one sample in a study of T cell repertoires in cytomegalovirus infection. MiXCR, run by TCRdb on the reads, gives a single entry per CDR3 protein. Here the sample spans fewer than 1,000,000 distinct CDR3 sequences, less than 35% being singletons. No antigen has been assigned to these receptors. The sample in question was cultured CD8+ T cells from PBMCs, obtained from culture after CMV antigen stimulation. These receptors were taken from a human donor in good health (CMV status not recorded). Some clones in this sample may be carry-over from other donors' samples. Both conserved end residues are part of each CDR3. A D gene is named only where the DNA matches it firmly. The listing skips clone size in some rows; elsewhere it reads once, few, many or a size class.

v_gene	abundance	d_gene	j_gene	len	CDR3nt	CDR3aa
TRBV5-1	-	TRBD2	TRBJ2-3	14	TGCGCCACCTCTAGCGGGGAGTACACAGATACGCAGTATTTT	CATSSGEYTDTQYF
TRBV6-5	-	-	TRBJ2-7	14	TGTGCCAGCAAGGAGAAGGGGGCGGGGAACGAGCAGTACTTC	CASKEKGAGNEQYF
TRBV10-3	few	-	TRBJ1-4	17	TGTGCCATCAGTGGCCACCCGACGACAGGTTCCGATGAAAAACTGTTTTTT	CAISGHPTTGSDEKLFF
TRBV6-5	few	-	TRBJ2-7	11	TGTGCCAGCAGTTACGGGTTCGAGCAGTACTTC	CASSYGFEQYF
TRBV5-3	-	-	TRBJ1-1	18	TGTGCCAGCCAGCTTCAGACGGCGCTCCACAGGGTTATGACTGAAGCTTTCTTT	CASQLQTALHRVMTEAFF
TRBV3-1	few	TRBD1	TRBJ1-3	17	TGTGCCAGCAGCCAAGATCCCGTGGACAGGTCTGGAAACACCATATATTTT	CASSQDPVDRSGNTIYF
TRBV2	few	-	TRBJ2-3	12	TGTGCCAGCATAGACAGTAGGGATACGCAGTATTTT	CASIDSRDTQYF
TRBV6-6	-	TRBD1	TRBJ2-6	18	TGTGCCAGCAGTTACGGGCAGGGGGCTTTCCCTGGGGCCAACGTCCTGACTTTC	CASSYGQGAFPGANVLTF
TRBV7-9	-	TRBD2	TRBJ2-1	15	TGTGCCAGCAGTCGACTAGCGGGGGAAAACAATGAGCAGTTCTTC	CASSRLAGENNEQFF
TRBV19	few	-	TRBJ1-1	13	TGTGCCAGTAGTATCGGCAGGTACACTGAAGCTTTCTTT	CASSIGRYTEAFF
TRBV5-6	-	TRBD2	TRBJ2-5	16	TGTGCCAGCAGCTTGTTTGGTAGCGGGGTACAAGAGACCCAGTACTTC	CASSLFGSGVQETQYF
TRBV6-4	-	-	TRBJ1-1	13	TGTGCCAGCAGTCCGTCACAGGGCACTGAAGCTTTCTTT	CASSPSQGTEAFF
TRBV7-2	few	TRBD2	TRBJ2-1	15	TGTGCCAGCAGCTTAATGCGGGGGGGCCTCAATGAGCAGTTCTTC	CASSLMRGGLNEQFF
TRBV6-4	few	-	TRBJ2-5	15	TGTGCCAGCAGTGGTATACAGGGATTCCAAGAGACCCAGTACTTC	CASSGIQGFQETQYF
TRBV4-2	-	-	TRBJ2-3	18	TGTGCCAGCAGCCCACCTGAGGAGGGGGCTACTAGCACAGATACGCAGTATTTT	CASSPPEEGATSTDTQYF
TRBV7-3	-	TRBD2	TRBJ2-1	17	TGTGCCAGCAGCCTCTGGTCAGACCGTTACGGGGGGGATGAGCAGTTCTTC	CASSLWSDRYGGDEQFF
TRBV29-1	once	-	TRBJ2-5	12	TGCAGCGTTGAAGAAGAGGTAGAGACCCAGTACTTC	CSVEEEVETQYF
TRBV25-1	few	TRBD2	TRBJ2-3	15	TGTGCCAGCAGGGAATTAGCGGGGGACACAGATACGCAGTATTTT	CASRELAGDTDTQYF
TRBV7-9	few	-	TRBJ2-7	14	TGTGCCAGCAGCCCCTCCGTCAGGCTCTACGAGCAGTACTTC	CASSPSVRLYEQYF
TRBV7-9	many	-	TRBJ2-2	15	TGTGCCAGCAGCCCTACAGGAACGAACACCGGGGAGCTGTTTTTT	CASSPTGTNTGELFF
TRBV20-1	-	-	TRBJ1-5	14	TGCAGTGCTAGAGACAGGGAGGCGAAACAGCCCCAGCATTTT	CSARDREAKQPQHF
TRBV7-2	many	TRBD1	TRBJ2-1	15	TGTGCCAGCAGCTGGTCGACAGGGACCTACAATGAGCAGTTCTTC	CASSWSTGTYNEQFF